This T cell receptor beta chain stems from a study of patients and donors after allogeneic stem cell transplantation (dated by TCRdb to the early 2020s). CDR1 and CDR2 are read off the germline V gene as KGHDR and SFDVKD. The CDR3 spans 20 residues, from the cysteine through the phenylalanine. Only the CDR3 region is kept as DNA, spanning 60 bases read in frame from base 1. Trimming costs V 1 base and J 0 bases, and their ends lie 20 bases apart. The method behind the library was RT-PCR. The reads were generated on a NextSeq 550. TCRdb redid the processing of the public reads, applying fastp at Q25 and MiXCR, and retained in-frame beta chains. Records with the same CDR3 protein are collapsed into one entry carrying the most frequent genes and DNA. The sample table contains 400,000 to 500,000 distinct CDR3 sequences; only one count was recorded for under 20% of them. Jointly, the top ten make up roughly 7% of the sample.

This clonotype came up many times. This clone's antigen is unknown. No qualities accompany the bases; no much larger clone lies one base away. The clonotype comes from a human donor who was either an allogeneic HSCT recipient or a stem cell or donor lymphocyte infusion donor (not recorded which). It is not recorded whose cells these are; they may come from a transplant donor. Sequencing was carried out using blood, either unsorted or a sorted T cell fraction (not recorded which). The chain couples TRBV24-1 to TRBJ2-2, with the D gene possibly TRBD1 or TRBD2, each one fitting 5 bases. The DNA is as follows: TGTGCCACCAGTGATTTTGCGGCTAGCAGGGATAAGTCGAACACCGGGGAGCTGTTTTTT. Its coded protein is CATSDFAASRDKSNTGELFF.